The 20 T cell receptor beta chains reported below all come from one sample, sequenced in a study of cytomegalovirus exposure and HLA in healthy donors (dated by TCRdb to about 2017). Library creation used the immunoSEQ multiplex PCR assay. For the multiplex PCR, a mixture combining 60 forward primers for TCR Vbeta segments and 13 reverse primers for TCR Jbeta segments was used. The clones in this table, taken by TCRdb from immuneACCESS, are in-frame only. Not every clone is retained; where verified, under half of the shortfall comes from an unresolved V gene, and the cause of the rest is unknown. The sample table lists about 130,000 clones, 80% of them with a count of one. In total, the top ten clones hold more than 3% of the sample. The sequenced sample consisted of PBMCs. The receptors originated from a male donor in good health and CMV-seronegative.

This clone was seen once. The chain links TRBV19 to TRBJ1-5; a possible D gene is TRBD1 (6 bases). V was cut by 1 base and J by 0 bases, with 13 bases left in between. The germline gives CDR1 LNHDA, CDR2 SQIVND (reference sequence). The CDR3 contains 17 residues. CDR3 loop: CASSIALRQDSNQPQHF. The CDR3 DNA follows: TGTGCCAGTAGTATAGCCCTAAGACAGGATAGCAATCAGCCCCAGCATTTT.

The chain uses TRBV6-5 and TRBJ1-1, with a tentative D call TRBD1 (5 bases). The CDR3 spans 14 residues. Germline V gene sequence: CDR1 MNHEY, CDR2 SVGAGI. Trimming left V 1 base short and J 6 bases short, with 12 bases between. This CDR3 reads CASSYFQGVAEAFF. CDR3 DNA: TGTGCCAGCAGTTACTTCCAAGGGGTCGCTGAAGCTTTCTTT.

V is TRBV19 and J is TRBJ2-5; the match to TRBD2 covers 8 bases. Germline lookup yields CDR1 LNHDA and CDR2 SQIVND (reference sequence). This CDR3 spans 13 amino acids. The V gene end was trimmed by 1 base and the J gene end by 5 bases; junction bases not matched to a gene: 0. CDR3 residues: CASSIAGGETQYF. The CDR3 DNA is TGTGCCAGTAGTATAGCGGGGGGGGAGACCCAGTACTTC. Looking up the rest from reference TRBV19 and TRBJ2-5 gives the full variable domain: DGGITQSPKYLFRKEGQNVTLSCEQNLNHDAMYWYRQDPGQGLRLIYYSQIVNDFQKGDIAEGYSVSREKKESFPLTVTSAQKNPTAFYLCASSIAGGETQYFGPGTRLLVL.

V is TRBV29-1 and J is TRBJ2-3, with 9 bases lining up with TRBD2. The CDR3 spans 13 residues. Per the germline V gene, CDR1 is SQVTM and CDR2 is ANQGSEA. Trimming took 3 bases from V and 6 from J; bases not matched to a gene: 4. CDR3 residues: CSVEMSGRDTQYF. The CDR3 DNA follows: TGCAGCGTTGAGATGAGCGGGAGGGATACGCAGTATTTT.

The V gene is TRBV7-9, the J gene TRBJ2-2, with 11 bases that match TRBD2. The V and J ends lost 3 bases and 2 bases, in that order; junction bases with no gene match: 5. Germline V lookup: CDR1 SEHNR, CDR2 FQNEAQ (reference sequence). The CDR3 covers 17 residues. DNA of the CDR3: TGTGCCAGCAGCTTCACCGGGACTAGCGGAAACACCGGGGAGCTGTTTTTT. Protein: CASSFTGTSGNTGELFF.

The CDR3 loop is CASSPPGGVREKLFF. The CDR3 coding sequence is TGTGCCAGCAGCCCGCCGGGGGGCGTGCGGGAAAAACTGTTTTTT. The chain links TRBV7-9 to TRBJ1-4; the D gene is possibly TRBD1 (6 bases). CDR1 SEHNR and CDR2 FQNEAQ come from the germline V gene (reference sequence). The CDR3 contains 15 residues. V shed 5 bases and J shed 8 bases, with 18 bases lying between them.

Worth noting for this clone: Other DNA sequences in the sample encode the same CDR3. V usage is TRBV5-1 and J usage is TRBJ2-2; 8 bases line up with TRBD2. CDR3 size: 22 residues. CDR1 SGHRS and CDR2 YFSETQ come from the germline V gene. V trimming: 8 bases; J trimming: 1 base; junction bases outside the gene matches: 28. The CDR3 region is CASSPAFRPTSEKKMNTGELFF. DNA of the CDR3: TGCGCCAGTAGCCCGGCTTTTCGACCGACTAGCGAGAAGAAAATGAACACCGGGGAGCTGTTTTTT.

CDR3 nucleotides: TGTGCCAGCAGCTTGGGCGGGACAGGGATGCACGAGCAGTACTTC. Protein sequence: CASSLGGTGMHEQYF. This rearrangement joins TRBV5-6 to TRBJ2-5, with TRBD1 matching 9 bases. The DNA end is a closer match to TRBJ2-7, so the J assignment may be wrong. In germline, CDR1 is SGHDT, CDR2 YYEEEE. This CDR3 contains 15 residues.

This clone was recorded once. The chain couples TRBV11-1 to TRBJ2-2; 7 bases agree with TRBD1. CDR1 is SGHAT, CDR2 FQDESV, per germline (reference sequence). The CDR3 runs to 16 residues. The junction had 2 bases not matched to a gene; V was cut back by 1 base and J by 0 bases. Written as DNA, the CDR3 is TGTGCCAGCAGCTTAGGTACAGGGGCGAACACCGGGGAGCTGTTTTTT. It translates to CASSLGTGANTGELFF.

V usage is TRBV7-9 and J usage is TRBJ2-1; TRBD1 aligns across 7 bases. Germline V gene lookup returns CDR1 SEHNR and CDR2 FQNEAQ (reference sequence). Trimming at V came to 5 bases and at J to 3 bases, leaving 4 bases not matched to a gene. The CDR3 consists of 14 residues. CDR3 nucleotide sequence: TGTGCCAGCAGCCCACGGACAGGCTACAATGAGCAGTTCTTC. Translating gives CASSPRTGYNEQFF.

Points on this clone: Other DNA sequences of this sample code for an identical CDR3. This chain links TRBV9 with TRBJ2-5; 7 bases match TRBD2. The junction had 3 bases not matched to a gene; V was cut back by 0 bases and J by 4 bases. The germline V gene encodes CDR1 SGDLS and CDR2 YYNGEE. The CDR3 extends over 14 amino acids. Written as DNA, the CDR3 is TGTGCCAGCAGCGTAGTACCGGGAGGAGAGACCCAGTACTTC. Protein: CASSVVPGGETQYF.

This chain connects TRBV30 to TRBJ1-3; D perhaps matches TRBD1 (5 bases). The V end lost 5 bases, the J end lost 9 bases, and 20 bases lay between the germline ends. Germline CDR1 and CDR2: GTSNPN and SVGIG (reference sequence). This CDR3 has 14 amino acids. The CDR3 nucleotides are TGTGCCTGGCTTACGGGGACTCGGGGGAGCACCATATATTTT. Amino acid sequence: CAWLTGTRGSTIYF. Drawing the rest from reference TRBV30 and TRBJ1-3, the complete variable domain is SQTIHQWPATLVQPVGSPLSLECTVEGTSNPNLYWYRQAAGRGLQLLFYSVGIGQISSEVPQNLSASRPQDRQFILSSKKLLLSDSGFYLCAWLTGTRGSTIYFGEGSWLTVV.

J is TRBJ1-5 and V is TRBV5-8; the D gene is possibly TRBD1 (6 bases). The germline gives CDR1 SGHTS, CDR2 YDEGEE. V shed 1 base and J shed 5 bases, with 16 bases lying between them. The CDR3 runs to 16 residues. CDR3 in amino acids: CASSLFWGRGDQPQHF. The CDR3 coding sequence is TGTGCCAGCAGCTTGTTTTGGGGGCGAGGCGATCAGCCCCAGCATTTT.

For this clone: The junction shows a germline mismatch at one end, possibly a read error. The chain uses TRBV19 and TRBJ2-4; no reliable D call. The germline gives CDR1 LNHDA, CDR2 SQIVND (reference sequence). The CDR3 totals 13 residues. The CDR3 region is CASRALAKNSQYF. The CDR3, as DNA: TGTGCCAGTAGGGCTTTGGCCAAAAACAGTCAGTACTTC.

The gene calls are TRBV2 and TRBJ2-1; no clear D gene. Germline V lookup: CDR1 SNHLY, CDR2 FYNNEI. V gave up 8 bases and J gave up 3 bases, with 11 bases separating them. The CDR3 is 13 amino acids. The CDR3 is CASQDTLYNEQFF. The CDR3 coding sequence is TGTGCCAGCCAAGACACGCTCTACAATGAGCAGTTCTTC. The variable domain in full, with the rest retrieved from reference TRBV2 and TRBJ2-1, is EPEVTQTPSHQVTQMGQEVILRCVPISNHLYFYWYRQILGQKVEFLVSFYNNEISEKSEIFDDQFSVERPDGSNFTLKIRSTKLEDSAMYFCASQDTLYNEQFFGPGTRLTVL.

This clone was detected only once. CDR3 sequence (DNA): TGTGCCAGCAGTTACTCGAGAGGCGGTATGCAGTTCTTC. It is translated as CASSYSRGGMQFF. The chain has TRBV6-5 and TRBJ2-1; D remains unclear. Looked up from germline, CDR1 is MNHEY and CDR2 is SVGAGI. Trimming left V 0 bases short and J 12 bases short, with 12 bases between. The CDR3 loop spans 13 amino acids.

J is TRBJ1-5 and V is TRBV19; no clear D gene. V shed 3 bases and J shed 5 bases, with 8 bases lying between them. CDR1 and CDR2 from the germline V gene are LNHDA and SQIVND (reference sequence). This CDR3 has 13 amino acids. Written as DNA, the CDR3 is TGTGCCAGTAGTATCTACCAGGATCAGCCCCAGCATTTT. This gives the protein CASSIYQDQPQHF.

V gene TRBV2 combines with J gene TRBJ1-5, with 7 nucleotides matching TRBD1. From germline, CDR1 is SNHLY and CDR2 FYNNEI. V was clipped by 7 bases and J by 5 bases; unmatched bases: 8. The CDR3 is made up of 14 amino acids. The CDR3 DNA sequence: TGTGCCAGCACCGTCGACAGGGCCGATCAGCCCCAGCATTTT. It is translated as CASTVDRADQPQHF.

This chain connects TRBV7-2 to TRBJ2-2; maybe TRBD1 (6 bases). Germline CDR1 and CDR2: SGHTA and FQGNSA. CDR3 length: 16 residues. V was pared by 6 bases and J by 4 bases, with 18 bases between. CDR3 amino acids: CASRTRAGVRTGELFF. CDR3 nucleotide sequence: TGTGCCAGCAGGACCCGGGCAGGGGTTCGCACCGGGGAGCTGTTTTTT.

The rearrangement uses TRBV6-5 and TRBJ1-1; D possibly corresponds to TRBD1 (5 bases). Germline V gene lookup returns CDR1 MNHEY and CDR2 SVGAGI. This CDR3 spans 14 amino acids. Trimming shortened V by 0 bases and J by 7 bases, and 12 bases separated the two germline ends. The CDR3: CASSYSAGLSEAFF. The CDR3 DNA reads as TGTGCCAGCAGTTACTCAGCAGGGTTGAGTGAAGCTTTCTTT.